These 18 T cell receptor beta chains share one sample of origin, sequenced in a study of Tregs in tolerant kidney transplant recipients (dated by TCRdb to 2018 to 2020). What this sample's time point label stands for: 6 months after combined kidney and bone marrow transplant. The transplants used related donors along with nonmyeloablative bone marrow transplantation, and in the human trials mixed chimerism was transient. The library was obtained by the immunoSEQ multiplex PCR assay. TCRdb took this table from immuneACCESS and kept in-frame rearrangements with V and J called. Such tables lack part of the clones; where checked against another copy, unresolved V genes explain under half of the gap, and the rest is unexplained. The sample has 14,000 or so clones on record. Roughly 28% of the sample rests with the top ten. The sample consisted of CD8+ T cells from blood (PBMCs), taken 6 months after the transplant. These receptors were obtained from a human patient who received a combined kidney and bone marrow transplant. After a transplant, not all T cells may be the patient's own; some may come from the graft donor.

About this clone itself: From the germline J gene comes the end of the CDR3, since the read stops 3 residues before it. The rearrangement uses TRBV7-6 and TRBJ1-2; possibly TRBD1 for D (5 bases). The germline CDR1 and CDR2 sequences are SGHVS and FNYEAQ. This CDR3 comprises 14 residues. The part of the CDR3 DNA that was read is TGTGCCAGCAGTCCGACGGGGGGAGCCTACGAC. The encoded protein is CASSPTGGAYD. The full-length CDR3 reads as CASSPTGGAYDYTF. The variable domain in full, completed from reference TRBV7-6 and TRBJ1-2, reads GAGVSQSPRYKVTKRGQDVALRCDPISGHVSLYWYRQALGQGPEFLTYFNYEAQQDKSGLPNDRFSAERPEGSISTLTIQRTEQRDSAMYRCASSPTGGAYDYTFGSGTRLTVV.

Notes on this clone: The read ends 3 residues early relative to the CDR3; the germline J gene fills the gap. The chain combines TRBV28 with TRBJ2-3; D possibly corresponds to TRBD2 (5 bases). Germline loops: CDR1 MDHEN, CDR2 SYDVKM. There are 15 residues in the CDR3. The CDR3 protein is CASSLEGMVNQPQYF. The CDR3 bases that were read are TGTGCCAGCAGTTTAGAGGGCATGGTCAATCAGCCG.

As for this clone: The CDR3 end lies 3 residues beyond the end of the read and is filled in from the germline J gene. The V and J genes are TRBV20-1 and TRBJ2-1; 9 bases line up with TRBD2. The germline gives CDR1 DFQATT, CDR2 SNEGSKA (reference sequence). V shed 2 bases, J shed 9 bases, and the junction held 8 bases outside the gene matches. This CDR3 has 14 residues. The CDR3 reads CSARHWTSEGEQFF. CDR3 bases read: TGCAGTGCTAGACACTGGACTAGCGAAGGTGAG.

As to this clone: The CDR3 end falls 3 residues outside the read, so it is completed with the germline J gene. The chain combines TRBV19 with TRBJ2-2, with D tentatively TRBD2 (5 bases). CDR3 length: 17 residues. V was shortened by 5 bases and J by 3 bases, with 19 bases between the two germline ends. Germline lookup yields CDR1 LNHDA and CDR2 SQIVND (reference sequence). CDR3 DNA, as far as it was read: TGTGCCAGTAGTGTCCAACTAGTGCCCTGGGACACCGGGGAG. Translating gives CASSVQLVPWDTGE. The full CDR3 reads CASSVQLVPWDTGELFF. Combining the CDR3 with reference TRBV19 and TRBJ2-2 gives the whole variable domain DGGITQSPKYLFRKEGQNVTLSCEQNLNHDAMYWYRQDPGQGLRLIYYSQIVNDFQKGDIAEGYSVSREKKESFPLTVTSAQKNPTAFYLCASSVQLVPWDTGELFFGEGSRLTVL.

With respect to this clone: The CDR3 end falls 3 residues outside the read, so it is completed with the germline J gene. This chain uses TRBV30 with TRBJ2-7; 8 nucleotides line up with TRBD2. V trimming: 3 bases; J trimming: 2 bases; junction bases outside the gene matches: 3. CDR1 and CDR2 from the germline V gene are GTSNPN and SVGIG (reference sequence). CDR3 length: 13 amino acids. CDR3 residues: CAWRSGSTYEQYF. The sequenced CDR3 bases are TGTGCCTGGAGGAGCGGGAGCACCTACGAG.

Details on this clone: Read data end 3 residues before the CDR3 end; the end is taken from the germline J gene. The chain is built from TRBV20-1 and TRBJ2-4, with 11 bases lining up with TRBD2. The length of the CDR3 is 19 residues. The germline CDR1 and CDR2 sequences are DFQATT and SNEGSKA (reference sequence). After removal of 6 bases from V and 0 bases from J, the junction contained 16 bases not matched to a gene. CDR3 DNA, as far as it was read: TGCAGTGCGCCACCGGGACTAGCGGCTTTGGGGATAGCCAAAAACATT. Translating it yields CSAPPGLAALGIAKNI. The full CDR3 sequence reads CSAPPGLAALGIAKNIQYF.

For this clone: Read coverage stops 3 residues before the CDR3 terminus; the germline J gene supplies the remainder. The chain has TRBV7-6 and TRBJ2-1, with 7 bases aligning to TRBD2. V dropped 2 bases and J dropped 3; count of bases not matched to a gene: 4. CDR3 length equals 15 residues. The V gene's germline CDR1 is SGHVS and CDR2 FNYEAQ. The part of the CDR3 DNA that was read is TGTGCCAGCAGCTTAACCCTAGCGGTCTACAATGAG. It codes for CASSLTLAVYNE. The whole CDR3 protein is CASSLTLAVYNEQFF.

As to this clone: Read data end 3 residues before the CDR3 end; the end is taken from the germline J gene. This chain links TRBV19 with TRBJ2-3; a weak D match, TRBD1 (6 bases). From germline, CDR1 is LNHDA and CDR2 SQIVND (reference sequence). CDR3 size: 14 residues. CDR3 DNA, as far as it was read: TGTGCCAGTAGTATGCCCAGGGGCAATCAGCCG. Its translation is CASSMPRGNQP. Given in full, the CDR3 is CASSMPRGNQPQYF.

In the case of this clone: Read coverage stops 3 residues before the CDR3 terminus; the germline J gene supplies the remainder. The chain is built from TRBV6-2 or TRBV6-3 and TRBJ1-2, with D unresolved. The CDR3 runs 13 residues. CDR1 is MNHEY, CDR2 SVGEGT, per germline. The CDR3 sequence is CASSLAGPYDYTF. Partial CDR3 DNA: TGTGCCAGCAGTCTAGCGGGCCCCTACGAC.

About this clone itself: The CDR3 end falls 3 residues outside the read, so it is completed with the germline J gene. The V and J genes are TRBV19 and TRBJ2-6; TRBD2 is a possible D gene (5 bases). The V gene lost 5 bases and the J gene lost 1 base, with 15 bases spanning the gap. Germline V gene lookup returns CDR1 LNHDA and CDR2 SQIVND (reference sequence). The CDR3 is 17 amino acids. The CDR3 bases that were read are TGTGCCAGTAGTCCCCGCGGACTGCCTTCTGGGGCCAACGTC. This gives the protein CASSPRGLPSGANV. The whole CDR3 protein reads CASSPRGLPSGANVLTF.

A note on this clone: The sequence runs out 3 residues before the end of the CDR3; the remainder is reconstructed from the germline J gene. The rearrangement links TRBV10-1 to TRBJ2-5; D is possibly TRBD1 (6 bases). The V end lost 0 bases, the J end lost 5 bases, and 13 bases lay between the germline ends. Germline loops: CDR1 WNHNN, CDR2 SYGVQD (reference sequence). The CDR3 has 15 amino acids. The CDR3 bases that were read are TGCGCCAGCAGTGAGTCGGGTTCAACAGGGGAGACC. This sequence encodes CASSESGSTGET. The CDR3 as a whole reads CASSESGSTGETQYF.

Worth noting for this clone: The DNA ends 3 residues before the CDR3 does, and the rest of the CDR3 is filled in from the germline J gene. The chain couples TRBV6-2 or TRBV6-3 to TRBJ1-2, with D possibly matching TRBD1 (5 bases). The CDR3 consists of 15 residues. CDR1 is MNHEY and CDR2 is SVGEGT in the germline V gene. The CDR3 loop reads CASSYSGTSTDTYTF. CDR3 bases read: TGTGCCAGCAGTTACTCCGGGACTAGCACAGATACC.

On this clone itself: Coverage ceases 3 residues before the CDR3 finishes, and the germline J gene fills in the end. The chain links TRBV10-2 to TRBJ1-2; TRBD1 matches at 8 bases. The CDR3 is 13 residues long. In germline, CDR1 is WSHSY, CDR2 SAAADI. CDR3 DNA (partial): TGCGCCAGCAGTGAAATTACAGGGGGAGGC. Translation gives CASSEITGGG. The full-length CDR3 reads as CASSEITGGGYTF.

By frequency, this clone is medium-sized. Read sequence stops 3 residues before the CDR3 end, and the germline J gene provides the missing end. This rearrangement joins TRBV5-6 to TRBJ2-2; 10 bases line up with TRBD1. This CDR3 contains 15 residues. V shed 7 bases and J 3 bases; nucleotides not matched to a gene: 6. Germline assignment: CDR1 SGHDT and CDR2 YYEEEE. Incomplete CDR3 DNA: TGTGCCAGCTACCCCGGGACAGGGGACACCGGGGAG. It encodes CASYPGTGDTGE. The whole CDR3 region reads CASYPGTGDTGELFF.

CDR3 sequence: CASSEGRLKTQYF. CDR3 bases read: TGTGCCAGCAGCGAGGGCCGGCTAAAGACC. The J gene is TRBJ2-5, the V gene TRBV7-9, with D tentatively TRBD2 (5 bases). The CDR3 end is not reached by the read, which stops 3 residues before it; the germline J gene fills it in. The CDR3 runs to 13 residues. Germline CDR1 is SEHNR and CDR2 is FQNEAQ (reference sequence). Deletions cut 5 bases from V and 6 bases from J, with 13 bases between.

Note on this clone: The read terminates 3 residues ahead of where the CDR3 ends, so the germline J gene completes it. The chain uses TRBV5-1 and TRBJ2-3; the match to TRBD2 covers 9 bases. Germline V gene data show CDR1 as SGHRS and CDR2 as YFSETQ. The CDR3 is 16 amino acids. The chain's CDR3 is CASSLWRGGGQETQYF. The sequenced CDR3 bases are TGCGCCAGCAGCTTATGGCGCGGGGGGGGCCAAGAGACG.

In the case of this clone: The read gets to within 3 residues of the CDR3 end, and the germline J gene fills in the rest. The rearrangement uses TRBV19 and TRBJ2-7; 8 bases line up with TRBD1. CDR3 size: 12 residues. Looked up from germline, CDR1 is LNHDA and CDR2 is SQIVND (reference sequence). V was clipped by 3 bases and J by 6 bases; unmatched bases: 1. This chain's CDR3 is CASSMDRVEQYF. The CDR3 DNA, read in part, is TGTGCCAGTAGTATGGACAGGGTCGAG.

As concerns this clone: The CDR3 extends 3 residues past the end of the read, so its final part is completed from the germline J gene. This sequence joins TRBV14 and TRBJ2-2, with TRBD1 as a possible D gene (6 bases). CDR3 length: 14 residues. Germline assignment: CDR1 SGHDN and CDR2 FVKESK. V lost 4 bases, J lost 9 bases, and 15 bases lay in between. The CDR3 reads CASSPTRTGRELFF. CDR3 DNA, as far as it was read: TGTGCCAGCAGCCCTACCCGTACAGGGCGGGAG.